The rows below give T cell receptor beta chains drawn from one sample of a study of OX40 agonist ivuxolimab in advanced cancers. Profiled with immunoSEQ multiplex PCR; TCRdb holds only in-frame clones, not every one. The sample contains tens of thousands of clones, about nine tenths of which appear only once. This specimen was CD4+ or CD8+ T cells sorted from blood, taken in a trial of the OX40 agonist ivuxolimab. The receptors were sampled from an adult with an advanced solid tumor such as melanoma, head and neck, liver or kidney cancer. The CDR3 runs from the conserved cysteine through the conserved F or W. D genes are given only for firm matches. A row's size may be missing; if present it is once, few, many or a size class.

CDR3 DNA	CDR3 protein	V gene	J gene	D gene	clone size
TGTGCCAGCAGTAGAACCCCCGGGACAAAAGAGACCCAGTACTTC	CASSRTPGTKETQYF	TRBV11-2	TRBJ2-5	NA	NA
TGTGCCAGCAGCTCCGGACTAGCGGGAGGACCCAGATCCACAGATACGCAGTATTTT	CASSSGLAGGPRSTDTQYF	TRBV7-9	TRBJ2-3	TRBD2	NA
TGTGCCAGCAGCCCGGGCCTCGACTACGAGCAGTACTTC	CASSPGLDYEQYF	TRBV7-8	TRBJ2-7	NA	NA
TGTGCCAGCAGTCCCTTCGGGGACGGCAATCAGCCCCAGCATTTT	CASSPFGDGNQPQHF	TRBV27	TRBJ1-5	NA	NA
TGTGCCAGCAGTGCGGACAGCAATCAGCCCCAGCATTTT	CASSADSNQPQHF	TRBV6-4	TRBJ1-5	NA	NA
TGTGCCAGCAAAGAGCAGGGAAGCTCCTACGAGCAGTACTTC	CASKEQGSSYEQYF	TRBV28	TRBJ2-7	NA	NA
TGTGCCAGCAGCCAAGACAGGGGTACTAATGAAAAACTGTTTTTT	CASSQDRGTNEKLFF	TRBV4-2	TRBJ1-4	NA	once
TGCGCCAGCAGCCTCGGGACAGGGACTTACGAGCAGTACTTC	CASSLGTGTYEQYF	TRBV4-3	TRBJ2-7	TRBD1	once
TGTGCCAGCAGCCACAGAGTTAGGACAGGGGGTTATGGCTACACCTTC	CASSHRVRTGGYGYTF	TRBV5-6	TRBJ1-2	TRBD1	NA
TGTGCCAGCAGCCCCCACGATCACGAAAGGGAGTTCTTC	CASSPHDHEREFF	TRBV9	TRBJ2-1	NA	NA
TGTGCCAGCAGTTATGACAGGTCAGCGAACACTGAAGCTTTCTTT	CASSYDRSANTEAFF	TRBV28	TRBJ1-1	NA	NA
TGTGCCAGCTCAACCGGGACTAGACAAGAGACCCAGTACTTC	CASSTGTRQETQYF	TRBV18	TRBJ2-5	TRBD2	NA
TGTGCCAGCCACCTCCTGGGCTTGGAGCAGTTCTTC	CASHLLGLEQFF	TRBV6-6	TRBJ2-1	NA	NA
TGTGCCAGTAGGACAGGGGGGGAAATGAGCAATCAGCCCCAGCATTTT	CASRTGGEMSNQPQHF	TRBV19	TRBJ1-5	TRBD1	once
TGTGCCAGCAGCTTGACTCTAGCGGGAGGGGGCTACGAGCAGTACTTC	CASSLTLAGGGYEQYF	TRBV28	TRBJ2-7	TRBD2	NA
TGTGCCAGCAGCGGCCGGGACAGGGACTACGAGCAGTACTTC	CASSGRDRDYEQYF	TRBV7-9	TRBJ2-7	TRBD1	NA
TGTGCCAGCAGCCCCGGGCAGCCAGGGCCCCAGCATTTT	CASSPGQPGPQHF	TRBV27	TRBJ1-5	NA	NA
TGTGCCAGCAGCGTTTATGCGGGAGGCGGCACAGATACGCAGTATTTT	CASSVYAGGGTDTQYF	TRBV9	TRBJ2-3	TRBD2	NA
TGTGCCAGCAGCTTGGCGATTTTGGGGGATCAGCCCCAGCATTTT	CASSLAILGDQPQHF	TRBV5-6	TRBJ1-5	NA	NA
TGCAGCGTTGGTTTAGCGGGCTACGAGCAGTACTTC	CSVGLAGYEQYF	TRBV29-1	TRBJ2-7	TRBD2	NA
TGTGCCAGTAGATGGACTAGCGGGAGCTACGAGCAGTACTTC	CASRWTSGSYEQYF	TRBV19	TRBJ2-7	TRBD2	NA
TGCGCCAGCAGCCAAGACCGCCAGGGGGCCCGTGAGCAGTACTTC	CASSQDRQGAREQYF	TRBV4-3	TRBJ2-7	TRBD1	NA
TGTGCCAGCAGTTTATTATCCAAGTACGACACAGATACGCAGTATTTT	CASSLLSKYDTDTQYF	TRBV27	TRBJ2-3	NA	NA
TGTGCCAGCAGCTGGGGGGGTGATGAGCAGTTCTTC	CASSWGGDEQFF	TRBV5-6	TRBJ2-1	TRBD2	NA
TGCGCCAGCAGCCAAGATAGGCTTCGGCAGCCCCAGCATTTT	CASSQDRLRQPQHF	TRBV4-3	TRBJ1-5	NA	NA
TGTGCCAGCAGCGCCGGGACTAGCGGGGCCAATGAGCAGTTCTTC	CASSAGTSGANEQFF	TRBV7-3	TRBJ2-1	TRBD2	NA
TGTGCCAGCAGTGAGTTAGGGATGAATTCACCCCTCCACTTT	CASSELGMNSPLHF	TRBV6-4	TRBJ1-6	NA	NA
TGTGCCAGCAGCTCCTACGAGGAGTACGGCGGGGAGCTGTTTTTT	CASSSYEEYGGELFF	TRBV11-3	TRBJ2-2	NA	NA
TGCGCCAGCAGCCAAGATCGTGGGAGGGCGGGAAATGAGCAGTTCTTC	CASSQDRGRAGNEQFF	TRBV4-3	TRBJ2-1	TRBD2	few
TGCGCCACCAGCGGGACAGTTAATCAGCCCCAGCATTTT	CATSGTVNQPQHF	TRBV4-1	TRBJ1-5	TRBD1	NA
TGTGCCAGCAGCTTAGTTGGAGGAGGGGGCTACACCTTC	CASSLVGGGGYTF	TRBV11-2	TRBJ1-2	NA	NA
TGCGCCAGCAGCCAAGATCGGGACAGAGCATACGAGCAGTACTTC	CASSQDRDRAYEQYF	TRBV4-3	TRBJ2-7	TRBD1	NA
TGTGCCAGCAGCTCTAGCGGGAACGTGGGCAATGAGCAGTTCTTC	CASSSSGNVGNEQFF	TRBV11-3	TRBJ2-1	TRBD2	once
TGTGCCAGCAGTTACTCGAAGAGGGCAGATACGCAGTATTTT	CASSYSKRADTQYF	TRBV6-5	TRBJ2-3	NA	NA
TGTGCCACCAGCAGAGTTGGCGGGAGACAAGAGACCCAGTACTTC	CATSRVGGRQETQYF	TRBV15	TRBJ2-5	TRBD2	NA
TGTGCCAGCAGTGACGCCCTACTCTACGAGCAGTACTTC	CASSDALLYEQYF	TRBV6-1	TRBJ2-7	NA	once
TGTGCCAGCAGTGAATGGTCCTCGGGAGCCTCCTACGAGCAGTACTTC	CASSEWSSGASYEQYF	TRBV2	TRBJ2-7	NA	NA
TGTGCCAGCACCCAGGGCAATCAGCCCCAGCATTTT	CASTQGNQPQHF	TRBV6-1	TRBJ1-5	NA	NA
TGTGCCAGCAGCTTGGCCGCCACTGAAGCTTTCTTT	CASSLAATEAFF	TRBV5-4	TRBJ1-1	NA	once
TGTGCCAGCAGCGTAGGGCAGCTTCTGGGGGAGACCCAGTACTTC	CASSVGQLLGETQYF	TRBV9	TRBJ2-5	NA	NA